The source of this T cell receptor beta chain is a study of post-analysis software for immune sequencing data. In the study overall: Clinical courses comprised relapsing-remitting, secondary progressive and progressive-relapsing multiple sclerosis. Study findings and constraints: People with multiple sclerosis had a significantly lower normalized Chao1 diversity than controls did. With F measure, samples from one preparation batch clustered together strongly. Patients carried a few TRBV segments more frequently than controls did, and TRBV5-6, TRBV5-1 and TRBV20-1 were among them.

Trimming pared 4 bases from V and 7 bases from J, leaving 15 bases between. Looked up from germline, CDR1 is SGHDT and CDR2 is YYEEEE. The CDR3 has 13 residues. Sequencing libraries made from TCR beta cDNA carried unique molecular identifiers. T cells numbering about 0.95 to 10 million yielded 500,000 to 550,000 cDNA molecules. TCRdb ran MiXCR on the PCR reads and lists one entry per CDR3 protein. The sample gives around 770,000 distinct CDR3 sequences, more than 45% of which show up once; just under 5% is in the top ten. About this clonotype itself: Antigen specificity is unknown.

The chain uses TRBV5-6 and TRBJ2-7, with D perhaps given as TRBD1 or TRBD2 (5 bases each). The sequencing sample was made of blood. This receptor was obtained from a girl aged 5-17 years with multiple sclerosis. The CDR3 nucleotides are TGTGCCAGCAGCCCCAGGGTCGGGGAAGAGCAGTACTTC. Its translation: CASSPRVGEEQYF.